This TCR beta chain was recorded in a study of glioma-infiltrating T cells. The iRepertoire nested amplicon-rescue multiplex PCR amplified TCR alpha and beta CDR3s from RNA. TCRdb re-derived calls from the multiplex PCR reads in MiXCR, one entry per CDR3 protein. The sample has 160,000 or so distinct CDR3 sequences; around 40% are singletons. V lost 0 bases and J 0 bases, leaving 9 bases between the germline ends. From germline, CDR1 is SGHTS and CDR2 YDEGEE. This CDR3 has 15 residues. Overall study findings and caveats: Tissue-blood divergence was below expectation in non-neoplastic patients, above in gliomas.

About this clonotype itself: The target antigen is unknown.

The sequencing input was glioma tissue, nonneoplastic brain tissue, or PBMCs (not recorded which). The V gene is TRBV5-8, the J gene TRBJ2-5; no definite D call. This clonotype originated in a human donor with low-grade glioma or glioblastoma, undergoing nonglioma brain surgery, or in good health (not recorded which). In DNA, the CDR3 is TGTGCCAGCAGCTTGGGGCAGGTGAACCAAGAGACCCAGTACTTC. Translated, it gives CASSLGQVNQETQYF. Full variable domain (outside the CDR3, taken from reference TRBV5-8 and TRBJ2-5): EAGVTQSPTHLIKTRGQQATLRCSPISGHTSVYWYQQALGLGLQFLLWYDEGEERNRGNFPPRFSGRQFPNYSSELNVNALELEDSALYLCASSLGQVNQETQYFGPGTRLLVL.